The entry below gives a single T cell receptor (beta chain) sequence along with its context. Antigen: not known. This entry comes from a study of a mutant IDH1 vaccine in newly diagnosed glioma. About the study: Treated patients comprised about 60% males and roughly 40% females, mean age approximately 42 years. Standard pretreatment was either radiotherapy, temozolomide, or, for most, radiochemotherapy with temozolomide.

Described time point: week 35, safety follow-up. Each vaccine dose was 300 ug of mutant IDH1 20-mer peptide, with topical imiquimod. Libraries were prepared by immunoSEQ multiplex PCR; TCRdb keeps only in-frame clonotypes and omits some of them. Counted here are about 32,000 clones, 81% occurring once; the ten biggest clones make up 15%. The J segment lost 8 bases and the V segment lost 4 bases, leaving 4 bases of the junction unmatched. Germline V gene lookup returns CDR1 GTSNPN and CDR2 SVGIG (reference sequence). CDR3 size: 12 residues. This clonotype was sampled from a man aged 25 to 40 with glioma. Here the sequenced sample was PBMCs, taken from a glioma patient whose treatment included an IDH1 peptide vaccine. The rearrangement joins TRBV30 to TRBJ2-1; 8 nucleotides match TRBD2. CDR3 nucleotides: TGTGCCTGGACGAGCGGGAGTCATGAGCAGTTCTTC. Translation gives CAWTSGSHEQFF.